What follows are 7 T cell receptor beta chains derived from one specimen sequenced in a study of vaccination effects on CD4 cells after COVID-19. Here immunoSEQ multiplex PCR was the method, and the copy in TCRdb shows in-frame clones only, minus some. Among tens of thousands of clones, approximately 82% were seen once, and the ten largest hold less than 2%. ViraFEST assay sequencing came after antigen-specific CD4+ T cells were expanded with viral peptide pools. Isolating CD4+ T cells followed ten to eleven days of culture. Each person got two doses of an mRNA SARS-CoV-2 vaccine, BNT162b2 or mRNA-1273. No cognate antigen is known for these TCRs. The source material was CD4+ T cells from PBMCs cultured with HCoV-NL63 spike peptides, sampled after COVID-19 vaccination. These receptors all stem from a human donor who received a COVID-19 vaccine. Some clones in this sample may be carry-over from other donors' samples.

This rearrangement joins TRBV7-2 to TRBJ2-4, with D possibly being TRBD2 (6 bases). There are 14 residues in the CDR3. Looked up from germline, CDR1 is SGHTA and CDR2 is FQGNSA. Deletions cut 5 bases from V and 8 bases from J, with 16 bases between. CDR3 amino acids: CASSLGLSWDIQYF. CDR3 DNA: TGTGCCAGCAGCCTGGGACTCTCTTGGGACATTCAGTACTTC.

This clone was detected only once. V usage is TRBV5-3 and J usage is TRBJ2-2; TRBD2 matches 8 bases. TRBV5-3 is known as an ORF, though its function is uncertain. This CDR3 spans 16 amino acids. V trimming: 3 bases; J trimming: 2 bases; junction bases outside the gene matches: 6. The CDR3 nucleotides are TGTGCCAGAAGCTCGGCGGGGGGTACTAACACCGGGGAGCTGTTTTTT. Its protein is CARSSAGGTNTGELFF.

The sample holds one count of this clone. This sequence joins TRBV29-1 and TRBJ2-3, with D tentatively TRBD2 (7 bases). Germline V gene sequence: CDR1 SQVTM, CDR2 ANQGSEA. The CDR3 spans 16 residues. V lost 7 bases and J lost 0, with 20 bases in between. The CDR3 DNA reads TGCAGCGGGGTTGGTCTCGGGGGGCGAAGCACAGATACGCAGTATTTT. It is translated as CSGVGLGGRSTDTQYF.

This sequence joins TRBV7-6 and TRBJ1-4, with D perhaps TRBD1 (6 bases). Germline CDR1 reads SGHVS; CDR2 reads FNYEAQ. The CDR3 runs to 15 residues. The V and J ends lost 5 bases and 0 bases respectively, with 10 bases between them. The CDR3, as DNA: TGTGCCAGCAGCCGACAGGCCCCAACTAATGAAAAACTGTTTTTT. Translation gives CASSRQAPTNEKLFF.

The chain links TRBV5-1 to TRBJ2-2, with D possibly being TRBD1 or TRBD2 (5 bases each). This CDR3 has 15 amino acids. Germline-derived CDR1 and CDR2 are SGHRS and YFSETQ. Trimming took off 2 bases at V and 7 bases at J, with 15 bases between the two ends. The CDR3 DNA reads TGCGCCAGCAGCTTCGGGGTATTGCAGGGCGGGGAGCTGTTTTTT. Protein: CASSFGVLQGGELFF. The variable domain in full, completed from reference TRBV5-1 and TRBJ2-2, reads KAGVTQTPRYLIKTRGQQVTLSCSPISGHRSVSWYQQTPGQGLQFLFEYFSETQRNKGNFPGRFSGRQFSNSRSEMNVSTLELGDSALYLCASSFGVLQGGELFFGEGSRLTVL.

This chain uses TRBV18 with TRBJ2-5; TRBD2 aligns across 10 bases. The trim removed 3 bases at V and 3 bases at J, leaving 4 bases unmatched. CDR3 size: 15 residues. Germline CDR1 is KGHSH and CDR2 is LQKENI. CDR3 loop: CASSPYSGGEETQYF. CDR3 sequence (DNA): TGTGCCAGCTCACCTTACAGCGGGGGGGAAGAGACCCAGTACTTC.

The gene calls are TRBV7-2 and TRBJ2-5; a weak D match, TRBD1 (5 bases). Trimming stripped 5 bases from V and 2 bases from J, with 15 bases between. This CDR3 region has 15 residues. Germline-derived CDR1 and CDR2 are SGHTA and FQGNSA. The CDR3 sequence: CASSRSRADQETQYF. The DNA of the CDR3 is TGTGCCAGCAGCCGTAGCAGGGCGGATCAAGAGACCCAGTACTTC. Filled out from reference TRBV7-2 and TRBJ2-5, the complete variable domain reads GAGVSQSPSNKVTEKGKDVELRCDPISGHTALYWYRQSLGQGLEFLIYFQGNSAPDKSGLPSDRFSAERTGGSVSTLTIQRTQQEDSAVYLCASSRSRADQETQYFGPGTRLLVL.